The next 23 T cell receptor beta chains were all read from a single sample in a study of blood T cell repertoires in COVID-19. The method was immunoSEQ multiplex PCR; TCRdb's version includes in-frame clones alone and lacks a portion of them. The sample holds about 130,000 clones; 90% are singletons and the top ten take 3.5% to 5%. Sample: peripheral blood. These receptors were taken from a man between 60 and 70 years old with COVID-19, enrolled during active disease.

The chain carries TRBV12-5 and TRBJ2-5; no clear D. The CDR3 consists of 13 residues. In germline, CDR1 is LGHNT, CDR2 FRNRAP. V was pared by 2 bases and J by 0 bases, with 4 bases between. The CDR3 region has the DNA TGTGCTAGTGGTTTGACTAACCAAGAGACCCAGTACTTC. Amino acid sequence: CASGLTNQETQYF.

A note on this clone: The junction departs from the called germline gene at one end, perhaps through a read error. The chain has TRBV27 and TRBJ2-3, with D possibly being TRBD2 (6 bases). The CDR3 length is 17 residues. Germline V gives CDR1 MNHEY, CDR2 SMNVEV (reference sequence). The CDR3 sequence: CASSLTSDSTSTDMQYF. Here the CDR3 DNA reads TGTGCCAGCAGTCTAACTTCGGACTCCACTAGCACAGATATGCAGTATTTT.

CDR3 protein: CASSLGGEGYEQYF. In DNA, the CDR3 is TGCGCCAGCAGCTTGGGCGGGGAAGGCTACGAGCAGTACTTC. The chain has TRBV5-1 and TRBJ2-7; a weak D match, TRBD2 (6 bases). With 0 bases removed from V and 3 bases from J, the gap between germline ends came to 10 bases. The V gene's germline CDR1 is SGHRS and CDR2 YFSETQ. CDR3 length: 14 residues.

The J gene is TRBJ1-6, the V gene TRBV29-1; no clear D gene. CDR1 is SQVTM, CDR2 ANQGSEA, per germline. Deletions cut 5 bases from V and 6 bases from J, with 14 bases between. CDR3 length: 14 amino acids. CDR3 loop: CSVYREPINSPLHF. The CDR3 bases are TGCAGCGTTTACCGGGAGCCGATTAATTCACCCCTCCACTTT.

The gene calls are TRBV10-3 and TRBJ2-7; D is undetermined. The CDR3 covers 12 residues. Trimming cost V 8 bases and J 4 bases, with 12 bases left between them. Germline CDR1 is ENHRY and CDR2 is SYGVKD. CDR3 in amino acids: CAIREVGYEQYF. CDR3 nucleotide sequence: TGTGCCATCCGAGAGGTCGGATACGAGCAGTACTTC.

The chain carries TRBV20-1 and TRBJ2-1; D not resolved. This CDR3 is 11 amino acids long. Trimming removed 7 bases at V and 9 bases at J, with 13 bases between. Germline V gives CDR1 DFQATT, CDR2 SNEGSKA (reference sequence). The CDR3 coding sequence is TGCAGTGTTGGCTGGCCGCCTGAGCAGTTCTTC. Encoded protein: CSVGWPPEQFF.

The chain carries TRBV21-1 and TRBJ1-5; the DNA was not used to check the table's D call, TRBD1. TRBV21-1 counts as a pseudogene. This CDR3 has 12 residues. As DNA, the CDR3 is TGTGCCAGCAGTTTACCCAGGCAGCCCCAGCATTTT. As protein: CASSLPRQPQHF.

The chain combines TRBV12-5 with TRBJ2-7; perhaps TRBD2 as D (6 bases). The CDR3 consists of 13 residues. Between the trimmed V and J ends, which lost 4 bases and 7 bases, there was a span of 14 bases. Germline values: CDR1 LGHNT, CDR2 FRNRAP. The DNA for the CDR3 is TGTGCTAGTGGTTCAACGGGAGTGAGGGAGCAGTACTTC. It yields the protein CASGSTGVREQYF.

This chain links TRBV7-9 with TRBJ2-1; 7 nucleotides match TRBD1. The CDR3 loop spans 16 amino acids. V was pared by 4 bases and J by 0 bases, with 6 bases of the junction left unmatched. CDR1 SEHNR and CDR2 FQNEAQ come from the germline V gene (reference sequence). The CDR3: CASSSFRDSSYNEQFF. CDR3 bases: TGTGCCAGCAGCTCGTTCCGGGACAGCTCCTACAATGAGCAGTTCTTC. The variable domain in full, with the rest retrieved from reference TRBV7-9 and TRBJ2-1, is DTGVSQNPRHKITKRGQNVTFRCDPISEHNRLYWYRQTLGQGPEFLTYFQNEAQLEKSRLLSDRFSAERPKGSFSTLEIQRTEQGDSAMYLCASSSFRDSSYNEQFFGPGTRLTVL.

CDR3 amino acids: CASSLDFNGEQYF. The DNA for the CDR3 is TGCGCCAGCAGCTTGGACTTTAACGGGGAGCAGTACTTC. The genes are TRBV5-1 and TRBJ2-7; no clear D gene. Germline V gives CDR1 SGHRS, CDR2 YFSETQ. The V end lost 0 bases, the J end lost 7 bases, and 11 bases lay between the germline ends. The CDR3 runs 13 residues.

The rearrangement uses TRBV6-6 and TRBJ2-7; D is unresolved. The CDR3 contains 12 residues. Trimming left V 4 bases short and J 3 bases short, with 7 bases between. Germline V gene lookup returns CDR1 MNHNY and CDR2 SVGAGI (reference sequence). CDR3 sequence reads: CASSSIGYEQYF. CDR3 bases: TGTGCCAGCAGTTCCATCGGCTACGAGCAGTACTTC.

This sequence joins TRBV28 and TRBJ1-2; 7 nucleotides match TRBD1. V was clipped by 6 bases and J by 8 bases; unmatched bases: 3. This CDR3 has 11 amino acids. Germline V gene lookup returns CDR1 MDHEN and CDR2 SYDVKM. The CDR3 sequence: CASSSTGGYTF. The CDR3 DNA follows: TGTGCCAGCAGCTCGACAGGGGGCTACACCTTC.

This chain's CDR3 is CASSPGQGNTEAFF. Written as DNA, the CDR3 is TGTGCCAGCAGCCCAGGACAGGGGAACACTGAAGCTTTCTTT. The chain joins TRBV7-3 to TRBJ1-1, with TRBD1 identical over 8 bases. CDR3 size: 14 residues. With V trimmed by 5 bases and J by 1 base, 3 bases remained unmatched. Germline V CDR1 and CDR2: SGHTA, FQGTGA.

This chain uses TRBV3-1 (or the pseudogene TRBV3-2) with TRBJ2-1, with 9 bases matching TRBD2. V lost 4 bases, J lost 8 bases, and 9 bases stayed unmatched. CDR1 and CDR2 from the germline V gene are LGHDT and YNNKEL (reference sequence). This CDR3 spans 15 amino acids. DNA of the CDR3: TGTGCCAGCAGCCCCGGACTAGCGATCTCTGATGAGCAGTTCTTC. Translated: CASSPGLAISDEQFF.

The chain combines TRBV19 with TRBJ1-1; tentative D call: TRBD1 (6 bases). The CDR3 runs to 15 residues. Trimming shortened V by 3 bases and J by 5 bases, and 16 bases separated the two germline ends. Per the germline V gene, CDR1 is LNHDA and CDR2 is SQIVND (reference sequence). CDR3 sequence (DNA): TGTGCCAGTAGTATGGGGGGGCTGGAGGGAACTGAAGCTTTCTTT. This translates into CASSMGGLEGTEAFF.

The CDR3 region has the DNA TGTGCCAGCAGCCGGGACAGGAACACCGGGGAGCTGTTTTTT. Protein: CASSRDRNTGELFF. J is TRBJ2-2 and V is TRBV6-5, with TRBD1 identical over 7 bases. Trimming at V came to 6 bases and at J to 1 base, leaving 2 bases not matched to a gene. Germline lookup yields CDR1 MNHEY and CDR2 SVGAGI. The CDR3 totals 14 residues.

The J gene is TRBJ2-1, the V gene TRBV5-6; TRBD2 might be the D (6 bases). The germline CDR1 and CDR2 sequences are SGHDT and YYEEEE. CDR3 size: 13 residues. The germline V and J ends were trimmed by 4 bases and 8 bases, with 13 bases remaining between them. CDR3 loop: CASSRLEKDEQFF. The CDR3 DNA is TGTGCCAGCAGCAGACTAGAGAAAGATGAGCAGTTCTTC.

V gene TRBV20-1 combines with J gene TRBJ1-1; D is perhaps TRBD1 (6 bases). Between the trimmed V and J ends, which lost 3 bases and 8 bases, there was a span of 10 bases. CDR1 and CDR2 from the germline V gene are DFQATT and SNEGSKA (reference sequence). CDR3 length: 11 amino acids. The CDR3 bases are TGCAGTGCTAGCCTCGGACAGGAAGCTTTCTTT. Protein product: CSASLGQEAFF.

CDR3 DNA sequence: TGTGCCTGGAGTGCCTACTCTGGGGCCAACGTCCTGACTTTC. The encoded protein is CAWSAYSGANVLTF. The chain employs TRBV30 and TRBJ2-6; D gene ambiguous. Trimming left V 1 base short and J 0 bases short, with 4 bases between. CDR3 length equals 14 residues. Germline V gene sequence: CDR1 GTSNPN, CDR2 SVGIG (reference sequence).

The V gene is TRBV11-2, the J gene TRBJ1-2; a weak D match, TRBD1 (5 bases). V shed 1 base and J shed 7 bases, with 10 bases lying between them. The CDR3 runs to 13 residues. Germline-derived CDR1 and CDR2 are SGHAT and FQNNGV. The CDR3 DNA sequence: TGTGCCAGCAGCTTAGCCAGGGCCGGTGGCTACACCTTC. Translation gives CASSLARAGGYTF.

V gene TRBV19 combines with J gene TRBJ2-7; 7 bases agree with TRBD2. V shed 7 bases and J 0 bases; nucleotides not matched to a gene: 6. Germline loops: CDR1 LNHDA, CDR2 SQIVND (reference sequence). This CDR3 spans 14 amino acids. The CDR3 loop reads CASTASGSSYEQYF. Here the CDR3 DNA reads TGTGCCAGTACCGCTAGCGGTAGCTCCTACGAGCAGTACTTC.

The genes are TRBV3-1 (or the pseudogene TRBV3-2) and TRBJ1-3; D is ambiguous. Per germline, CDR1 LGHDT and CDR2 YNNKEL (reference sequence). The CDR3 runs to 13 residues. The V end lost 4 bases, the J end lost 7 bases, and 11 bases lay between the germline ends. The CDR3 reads CASSRGPGNTIYF. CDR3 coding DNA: TGTGCCAGCAGCCGAGGGCCAGGCAACACCATATATTTT.

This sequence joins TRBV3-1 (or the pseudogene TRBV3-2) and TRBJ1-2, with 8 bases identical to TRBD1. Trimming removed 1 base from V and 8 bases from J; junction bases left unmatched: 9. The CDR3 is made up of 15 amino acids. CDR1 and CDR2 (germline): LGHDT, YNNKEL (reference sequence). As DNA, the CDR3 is TGTGCCAGCAGCCAAGCCGACAGGGGAGTAAGCGGCTACACCTTC. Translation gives CASSQADRGVSGYTF.